Following are 9 T cell receptor beta chains from one sample sequenced in a study of patients and donors after allogeneic stem cell transplantation (dated by TCRdb to the early 2020s). Library preparation was by RT-PCR. These reads were obtained on a NextSeq 550. Through fastp at Q25 and MiXCR, TCRdb rebuilt clones from the public reads, retaining in-frame beta chains. Identical CDR3 proteins give one entry, which carries the most common genes and DNA. For this sample there are 410,000 or so distinct CDR3 sequences; roughly 16% appear just once. Jointly, the top ten make up 6.5% to 7.5% of the sample. The sequenced sample was blood, either unsorted or a sorted T cell fraction (not recorded which). Source of these receptors: a human donor who was either an allogeneic HSCT recipient or a stem cell or donor lymphocyte infusion donor (not recorded which). It is not recorded whose cells these are; they may come from a transplant donor.

This clonotype has more than one count but fewer than ten. V is TRBV5-1 and J is TRBJ2-2; D unclear. Germline V gene data show CDR1 as SGHRS and CDR2 as YFSETQ. The length of the CDR3 is 15 residues. Trimming removed 0 bases at V and 3 bases at J, with 9 bases between. In DNA form, the CDR3 reads TGCGCCAGCAGCTTGGAGGGATCGGACACCGGGGAGCTGTTTTTT. Translation gives CASSLEGSDTGELFF.

There are a few counts of this clonotype. This chain joins TRBV9 and TRBJ2-1; 16 nucleotides match TRBD2. Trimming cost V 1 base and J 0 bases; bases outside gene matches: 7. The CDR3 is 20 residues long. Germline CDR1 is SGDLS and CDR2 is YYNGEE. CDR3 nucleotide sequence: TGTGCCAGCAGCGTATACCCCGGGACTAGCGGGAGGGACTCCTACAATGAGCAGTTCTTC. Its translation is CASSVYPGTSGRDSYNEQFF.

Ten or more counts support this clonotype. The V gene is TRBV10-2, the J gene TRBJ1-1, with D possibly TRBD1 on 5 matching bases. Germline V gene data show CDR1 as WSHSY and CDR2 as SAAADI. Trimming stripped 7 bases from V and 4 bases from J, with 10 bases between. The CDR3 extends over 12 amino acids. Here the CDR3 reads CASNGGGTEAFF. CDR3 nucleotide sequence: TGCGCCAGCAACGGGGGTGGCACTGAAGCTTTCTTT.

This chain links TRBV29-1 with TRBJ1-1; D is perhaps TRBD1 (6 bases). V shed 0 bases and J shed 2 bases, with 7 bases lying between them. Germline V gene data show CDR1 as SQVTM and CDR2 as ANQGSEA. The length of the CDR3 is 13 residues. The CDR3: CSVEEGANTEAFF. For the CDR3, the DNA is TGCAGCGTTGAAGAGGGGGCAAACACTGAAGCTTTCTTT.

The rearrangement links TRBV7-3 to TRBJ2-1; 10 bases fit TRBD2. The V gene's germline CDR1 is SGHTA and CDR2 FQGTGA. This CDR3 contains 17 residues. Losses at the gene ends were 2 bases for V and 10 bases for J; bases not matched to a gene: 14. The CDR3 sequence is CASSLHLSAGGPDEQFF. In DNA form, the CDR3 reads TGTGCCAGCAGCTTACATCTCTCAGCGGGAGGGCCAGACGAGCAGTTCTTC.

This clonotype was observed a handful of times. This chain connects TRBV5-1 to TRBJ2-7, with 8 bases identical to TRBD2. The V gene's germline CDR1 is SGHRS and CDR2 YFSETQ. After removal of 4 bases from V and 5 bases from J, the junction contained 8 bases not matched to a gene. CDR3 size: 14 residues. The CDR3 here is CASSPLPGGNEQYF. CDR3 sequence (DNA): TGCGCCAGCAGCCCGCTTCCGGGAGGGAACGAGCAGTACTTC.

This clonotype was recorded many times. The CDR3 DNA is TGCGCCAGCAGCTTCCGGACTAGCGGGAGTTTGACAGATACGCAGTATTTT. Translating gives CASSFRTSGSLTDTQYF. This rearrangement joins TRBV5-1 to TRBJ2-3; 13 nucleotides match TRBD2. The germline gives CDR1 SGHRS, CDR2 YFSETQ. The CDR3 is 17 residues long. The trim removed 2 bases at V and 3 bases at J, leaving 6 bases unmatched.

In this sample, this clonotype turned up many times. The rearrangement uses TRBV20-1 and TRBJ1-1; TRBD1 is a possible D gene (5 bases). V shed 3 bases and J shed 4 bases, with 18 bases lying between them. Germline loops: CDR1 DFQATT, CDR2 SNEGSKA (reference sequence). CDR3 length: 15 amino acids. The CDR3 DNA reads as TGCAGTGCTAGGATAACCGGGGGTCGCGGCACTGAAGCTTTCTTT. It specifies CSARITGGRGTEAFF.

The J gene is TRBJ2-3, the V gene TRBV3-1; 9 positions agree with TRBD2. Germline trimming cut 0 bases from V and 1 base from J; bases unmatched to any gene: 20. From germline, CDR1 is LGHDT and CDR2 YNNKEL (reference sequence). This CDR3 is built from 22 residues. CDR3 residues: CASSQDLPGPRKGLARTDTQYF. The CDR3 bases are TGTGCCAGCAGCCAAGATCTACCAGGCCCGAGGAAGGGACTAGCTCGCACAGATACGCAGTATTTT.